One and the same sample provided the 7 T cell receptor beta chains below, sequenced in a study of T-cell memory formation after mild COVID-19 (dated by TCRdb to about 2021). To prepare the library, 5' RACE was applied. The run used an Illumina NovaSeq 6000. TCRdb passed the public sequencing reads through fastp at Q25 and MiXCR, retaining productive beta sequences. Records with the same CDR3 protein are collapsed into one entry carrying the most frequent genes and DNA. For this sample there are roughly 160,000 distinct CDR3 sequences; around a tenth appear just once. The top ten hold 3.8% of the sample. The specimen sequenced was PBMCs or a T cell subset sorted from them (not recorded which). The receptors derive from a man younger than 30 who had mild COVID-19 (a few samples of this study predate the infection). The sample titles of this study are shuffled in the database, so cell type and time point are left out; the donor was told from shared clones.

This clonotype was detected a few times. The chain has TRBV7-2 and TRBJ2-1; 7 nucleotides match TRBD2. With 4 bases clipped from V and 6 bases from J, the junction kept 3 bases outside the gene matches. Germline V gene sequence: CDR1 SGHTA, CDR2 FQGNSA. The CDR3 is made up of 13 amino acids. The CDR3 coding sequence is TGTGCCAGCAGCTCCGAGCGGGGCAATGAGCAGTTCTTC. Its protein is CASSSERGNEQFF.

The chain uses TRBV14 and TRBJ2-2; perhaps TRBD1 as D (6 bases). CDR3 length: 15 residues. Germline CDR1 SGHDN, CDR2 FVKESK. The V and J ends lost 4 bases and 5 bases respectively, with 14 bases between them. The CDR3 loop is CASSLTPGTTGELFF. CDR3 bases: TGTGCCAGCAGCCTCACCCCAGGGACAACCGGGGAGCTGTTTTTT.

The chain links TRBV6-5 to TRBJ2-5; TRBD2 aligns across 16 bases. V dropped 4 bases and J dropped 4; count of bases not matched to a gene: 3. Germline CDR1 MNHEY, CDR2 SVGAGI. The CDR3 sequence is 16 residues long. Here the CDR3 reads CASSSGTSGGAETQYF. CDR3 DNA: TGTGCCAGCAGTTCCGGGACTAGCGGGGGGGCAGAGACCCAGTACTTC.

This clonotype showed up many times. The chain couples TRBV20-1 to TRBJ2-3; D is unresolved. CDR1 DFQATT and CDR2 SNEGSKA come from the germline V gene (reference sequence). V shed 0 bases and J shed 6 bases, with 13 bases lying between them. The CDR3 covers 14 residues. Here the CDR3 DNA reads TGCAGTGCTAGAGATCCTGCCCGTGACGATACGCAGTATTTT. This gives the protein CSARDPARDDTQYF.

The chain couples TRBV19 to TRBJ2-3; 13 bases agree with TRBD2. Germline assignment: CDR1 LNHDA and CDR2 SQIVND (reference sequence). This CDR3 comprises 19 residues. V lost 4 bases and J lost 6; bases outside the gene matches: 16. CDR3: CASSRVGLAGDLGSDTQYF. For the CDR3, the DNA is TGTGCCAGTAGTAGAGTTGGACTAGCGGGGGACCTAGGGTCGGATACGCAGTATTTT.

The chain links TRBV4-1 to TRBJ1-1, with 7 positions matching TRBD1. V lost 1 base, J lost 9 bases, and 8 bases stayed unmatched. The V gene's germline CDR1 is MGHRA and CDR2 YSYEKL. CDR3 size: 14 residues. CDR3 nucleotides: TGCGCCAGCAGCCAAGGACAGGGCGACTCTAAAGCTTTCTTT. Its translation is CASSQGQGDSKAFF.

The chain joins TRBV6-2 or TRBV6-3 to TRBJ2-7; D ambiguous. V gave up 6 bases and J gave up 3 bases, with 12 bases separating them. CDR1 is MNHEY, CDR2 SVGEGT, per germline. The CDR3 is 13 amino acids. CDR3 protein: CASRQPPLYEQYF. In nucleotides, the CDR3 is TGTGCCAGCAGACAGCCCCCTCTCTACGAGCAGTACTTC.